The rows below give T cell receptor beta chains drawn from one sample of a study of blood T cell repertoires in COVID-19. The method was immunoSEQ multiplex PCR; TCRdb's version includes in-frame clones alone and lacks a portion of them. The sample lists 85,000 to 90,000 clones, approximately 90% occurring once. Sequencing was done on a sample of peripheral blood. These receptors were taken from a human donor with active COVID-19. The donor label of this sample is uncertain. CDR3s include the opening cysteine and the closing phenylalanine or tryptophan. Fields, in order: D gene, J gene, V gene, clone size, CDR3 DNA, CDR3 protein. D genes are given only for firm matches. Clone size is shown for a subset of rows, as once, few, many or a class of expanded clone.

d_call: TRBD1
j_call: TRBJ2-2
v_call: TRBV6-4
clone_size: -
cdr3_nt: TGTGCCAGCAGTCCCGGGACAGACGGCACCGGGGAGCTGTTTTTT
cdr3_aa: CASSPGTDGTGELFF

d_call: TRBD1
j_call: TRBJ1-2
v_call: TRBV20-1
clone_size: -
cdr3_nt: TGCAGTGCTAGTACAGGGGAGCGTGGCTACACCTTC
cdr3_aa: CSASTGERGYTF

d_call: TRBD2
j_call: TRBJ2-5
v_call: TRBV7-9
clone_size: -
cdr3_nt: TGTGCCAGCAGCTCTGGAGCGGGGGCATATCAAGAGACCCAGTACTTC
cdr3_aa: CASSSGAGAYQETQYF

d_call: TRBD1
j_call: TRBJ2-7
v_call: TRBV7-2
clone_size: -
cdr3_nt: TGTGCCAGCAGCCTCTCCACAGGGGAAATTGCCCACGAGCAGTACTTC
cdr3_aa: CASSLSTGEIAHEQYF

d_call: TRBD2
j_call: TRBJ2-1
v_call: TRBV5-1
clone_size: once
cdr3_nt: TGCGCCAGCAGGTTGGGGGACGGGGGGTATGAGCAGTTCTTC
cdr3_aa: CASRLGDGGYEQFF

d_call: -
j_call: TRBJ2-7
v_call: TRBV4-1
clone_size: -
cdr3_nt: TGCGCCAGCAGCCAAGGGACAGACTTCTCCTACGAGCAGTACTTC
cdr3_aa: CASSQGTDFSYEQYF

d_call: -
j_call: TRBJ2-5
v_call: TRBV9
clone_size: -
cdr3_nt: TGTGCCAGCAGCGAAGGACAGTTTGGAGAGACCCAGTACTTC
cdr3_aa: CASSEGQFGETQYF

d_call: TRBD1
j_call: TRBJ2-1
v_call: TRBV4-3
clone_size: -
cdr3_nt: TGCGCCAGCAGCCAAGGTACAGGGGGGACCAACAATGAGCAGTTCTTC
cdr3_aa: CASSQGTGGTNNEQFF

d_call: -
j_call: TRBJ1-6
v_call: TRBV11-2
clone_size: -
cdr3_nt: TGTGCCAGCAGCCCGCAGTCGTATAATTCACCCCTCCACTTT
cdr3_aa: CASSPQSYNSPLHF

d_call: TRBD1
j_call: TRBJ2-7
v_call: TRBV5-5
clone_size: -
cdr3_nt: TGTGCCAGCAGCTTCGGTACAGGGGCCCTCGAGCAGTACTTC
cdr3_aa: CASSFGTGALEQYF

d_call: TRBD1
j_call: TRBJ1-1
v_call: TRBV6-5
clone_size: -
cdr3_nt: TGTGCCCTAAGGGGACAGGTTAACACTGAAGCTTTCTTT
cdr3_aa: CALRGQVNTEAFF

d_call: -
j_call: TRBJ2-7
v_call: TRBV12-3/TRBV12-4
clone_size: -
cdr3_nt: TGTGCCAGCAGGGGCATCTACGAGCAGTACTTC
cdr3_aa: CASRGIYEQYF

d_call: TRBD2
j_call: TRBJ2-3
v_call: TRBV15
clone_size: once
cdr3_nt: TGTGCCACCAGCAGAGCGGGGTCGACTAGCAGGAGCACAGATACGCAGTATTTT
cdr3_aa: CATSRAGSTSRSTDTQYF

d_call: TRBD2
j_call: TRBJ2-1
v_call: TRBV6-1
clone_size: -
cdr3_nt: TGTGCCAGCAGTGCTTATGGCGGGGGGAACTACAATGAGCAGTTCTTC
cdr3_aa: CASSAYGGGNYNEQFF

d_call: TRBD2
j_call: TRBJ2-7
v_call: TRBV11-2
clone_size: once
cdr3_nt: TGTGCCAGCACCGAAGGGAGCGGGGGAGGCGAGCAGTACTTC
cdr3_aa: CASTEGSGGGEQYF

d_call: TRBD1
j_call: TRBJ1-6
v_call: TRBV14
clone_size: -
cdr3_nt: TGTGCCAGCAGTCGGACAGGGGGCTCCTATAATTCACCCCTCCACTTT
cdr3_aa: CASSRTGGSYNSPLHF

d_call: TRBD1
j_call: TRBJ2-7
v_call: TRBV6-5
clone_size: once
cdr3_nt: TGTGCCAGCAGAAGGGGCATCGGACAGGGTGGCGAGCAGTACTTC
cdr3_aa: CASRRGIGQGGEQYF

d_call: TRBD1
j_call: TRBJ2-2
v_call: TRBV2
clone_size: -
cdr3_nt: TGTGCCAGCAGTGAGAATGGGCAGGGGGCCGGGGAGCTGTTTTTT
cdr3_aa: CASSENGQGAGELFF

d_call: -
j_call: TRBJ2-5
v_call: TRBV2
clone_size: -
cdr3_nt: TGTGCCAGCAGTGTGAGGGTGTCAGAGACCCAGTACTTC
cdr3_aa: CASSVRVSETQYF

d_call: TRBD2
j_call: TRBJ2-4
v_call: TRBV11-2
clone_size: -
cdr3_nt: TGTGCCAGCAGGGGCCTAGCGGGGGGTTGGAACATTCAGTACTTC
cdr3_aa: CASRGLAGGWNIQYF

d_call: TRBD1
j_call: TRBJ1-5
v_call: TRBV19
clone_size: few
cdr3_nt: TGTGCCAGTAGTCCCCAGACAGGGTATAGCAATCAGCCCCAGCATTTT
cdr3_aa: CASSPQTGYSNQPQHF

d_call: -
j_call: TRBJ1-1
v_call: TRBV19
clone_size: -
cdr3_nt: TGTGCCAGTAGTTATCAAGGCGGCACTGAAGCTTTCTTT
cdr3_aa: CASSYQGGTEAFF

d_call: TRBD1
j_call: TRBJ2-4
v_call: TRBV27
clone_size: -
cdr3_nt: TGTGCCAGCAGACCGACAGGGGTAAACATTCAGTACTTC
cdr3_aa: CASRPTGVNIQYF

d_call: TRBD1
j_call: TRBJ1-4
v_call: TRBV5-1
clone_size: -
cdr3_nt: TGCGCCAGCAGCTTCGGACAGGCTGCTAATGAAAAACTGTTTTTT
cdr3_aa: CASSFGQAANEKLFF

d_call: -
j_call: TRBJ2-3
v_call: TRBV9
clone_size: -
cdr3_nt: TGTGCCAGCAGCGTAGCAGGGTATAGGAGCGATACGCAGTATTTT
cdr3_aa: CASSVAGYRSDTQYF

d_call: TRBD2
j_call: TRBJ2-5
v_call: TRBV6-5
clone_size: -
cdr3_nt: TGTGCCAGCAGAGCTAGCGGGGAAGAGACCCAGTACTTC
cdr3_aa: CASRASGEETQYF

d_call: -
j_call: TRBJ1-5
v_call: TRBV5-1
clone_size: -
cdr3_nt: TGCGCCAGCAGTTTTGGATTAGGGGGCAATCAGCCCCAGCATTTT
cdr3_aa: CASSFGLGGNQPQHF

d_call: -
j_call: TRBJ1-1
v_call: TRBV18
clone_size: -
cdr3_nt: TGTGCCAGCTCCCCGGAGGGACGGGACACTGAAGCTTTCTTT
cdr3_aa: CASSPEGRDTEAFF

d_call: -
j_call: TRBJ2-2
v_call: TRBV7-2
clone_size: few
cdr3_nt: TGTGCCAGCTCCCGGAGTCGGGCCGGGGAGCTGTTTTTT
cdr3_aa: CASSRSRAGELFF

d_call: -
j_call: TRBJ2-7
v_call: TRBV25-1
clone_size: -
cdr3_nt: TGTGCCAGCAGTGAAGGAGGGGCACCCTCCTACGAGCAGTACTTC
cdr3_aa: CASSEGGAPSYEQYF

d_call: -
j_call: TRBJ1-4
v_call: TRBV4-1
clone_size: -
cdr3_nt: TGCGCCAGCAGCCAAGATCTCGGGCGAAGGGCGGGGGATCAAAAACTGTTTTTT
cdr3_aa: CASSQDLGRRAGDQKLFF

d_call: -
j_call: TRBJ1-1
v_call: TRBV4-1
clone_size: -
cdr3_nt: TGCGCCAGCAGCCAAGCAGGGTTTGAAGCTTTCTTT
cdr3_aa: CASSQAGFEAFF

d_call: -
j_call: TRBJ2-7
v_call: TRBV19
clone_size: -
cdr3_nt: TGTGCCAGTAGCAGGGGTGACGAGCAGTACTTC
cdr3_aa: CASSRGDEQYF

d_call: TRBD2
j_call: TRBJ2-1
v_call: TRBV5-4
clone_size: -
cdr3_nt: TGTGCCAGCAGCGTCGGACTAGCGGGGGGAAATGAGCAGTTCTTC
cdr3_aa: CASSVGLAGGNEQFF

d_call: -
j_call: TRBJ2-1
v_call: TRBV6-5
clone_size: -
cdr3_nt: TGTGCCAGCCAGAGGGGGGGCAGCTCCTACAATGAGCAGTTCTTC
cdr3_aa: CASQRGGSSYNEQFF

d_call: TRBD1
j_call: TRBJ1-2
v_call: TRBV7-9
clone_size: -
cdr3_nt: TGTGCCAGCAGCAGCCCTTCCACCGGGACAGTGGCCTATGGCTACACCTTC
cdr3_aa: CASSSPSTGTVAYGYTF

d_call: TRBD2
j_call: TRBJ2-2
v_call: TRBV25-1
clone_size: -
cdr3_nt: TGTGCCAGCAGTGAATGGGCGGGGGGCCCTCCAACGGGGGAGCTGTTTTTT
cdr3_aa: CASSEWAGGPPTGELFF

d_call: -
j_call: TRBJ2-3
v_call: TRBV5-1
clone_size: -
cdr3_nt: TGCGCCAGCAGCTTGGAAGGGGTCTGGAGCACAGATACGCAGTATTTT
cdr3_aa: CASSLEGVWSTDTQYF

d_call: TRBD2
j_call: TRBJ2-7
v_call: TRBV19
clone_size: -
cdr3_nt: TGTGCCAGTAGCCCAATCTCCGGGGGGACCTACGAGCAGTACTTC
cdr3_aa: CASSPISGGTYEQYF